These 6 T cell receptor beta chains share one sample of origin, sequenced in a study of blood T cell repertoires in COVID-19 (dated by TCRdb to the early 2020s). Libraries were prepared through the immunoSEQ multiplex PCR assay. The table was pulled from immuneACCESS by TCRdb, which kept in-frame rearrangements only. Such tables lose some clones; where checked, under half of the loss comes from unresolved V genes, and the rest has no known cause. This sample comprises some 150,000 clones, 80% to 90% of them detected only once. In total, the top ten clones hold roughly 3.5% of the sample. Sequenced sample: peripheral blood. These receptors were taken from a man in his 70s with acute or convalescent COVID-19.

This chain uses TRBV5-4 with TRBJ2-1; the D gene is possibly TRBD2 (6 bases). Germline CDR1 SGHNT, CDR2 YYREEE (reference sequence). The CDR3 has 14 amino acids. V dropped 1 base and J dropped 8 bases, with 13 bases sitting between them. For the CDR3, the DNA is TGTGCCAGCAGCTTGTTGCGGGAACTCGATGAGCAGTTCTTC. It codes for CASSLLRELDEQFF.

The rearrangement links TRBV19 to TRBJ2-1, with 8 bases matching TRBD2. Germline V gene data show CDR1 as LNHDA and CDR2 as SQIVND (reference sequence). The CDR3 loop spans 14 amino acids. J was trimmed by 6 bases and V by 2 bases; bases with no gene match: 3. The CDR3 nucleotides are TGTGCCAGTAGTATAACTAGCGGCCTCAATGAGCAGTTCTTC. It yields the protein CASSITSGLNEQFF.

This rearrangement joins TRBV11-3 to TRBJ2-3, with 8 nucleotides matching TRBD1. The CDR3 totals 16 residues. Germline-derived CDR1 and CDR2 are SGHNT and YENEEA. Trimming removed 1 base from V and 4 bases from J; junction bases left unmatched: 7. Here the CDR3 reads CASSLGVAGGPDTQYF. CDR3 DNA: TGTGCCAGCAGCTTAGGTGTCGCAGGGGGCCCAGATACGCAGTATTTT.

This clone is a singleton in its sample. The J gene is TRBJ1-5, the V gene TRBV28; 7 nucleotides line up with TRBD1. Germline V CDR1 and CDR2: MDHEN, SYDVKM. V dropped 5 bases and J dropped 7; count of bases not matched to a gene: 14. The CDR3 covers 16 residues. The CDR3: CASSPALNRGSQPQHF. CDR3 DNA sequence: TGTGCCAGCAGTCCGGCCCTGAACAGGGGATCACAGCCCCAGCATTTT.

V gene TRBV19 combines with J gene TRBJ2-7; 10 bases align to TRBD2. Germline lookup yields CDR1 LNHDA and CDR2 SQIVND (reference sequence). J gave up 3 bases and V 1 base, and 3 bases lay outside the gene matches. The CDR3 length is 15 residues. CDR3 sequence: CASSIGTSGLYEQYF. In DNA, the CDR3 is TGTGCCAGTAGTATAGGGACTAGCGGCCTCTACGAGCAGTACTTC.

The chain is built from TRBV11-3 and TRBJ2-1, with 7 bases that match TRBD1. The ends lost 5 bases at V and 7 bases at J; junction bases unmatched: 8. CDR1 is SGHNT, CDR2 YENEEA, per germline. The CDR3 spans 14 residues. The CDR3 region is CASSRDQTGNEQFF. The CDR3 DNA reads TGTGCCAGCAGCCGGGACCAGACAGGGAATGAGCAGTTCTTC.